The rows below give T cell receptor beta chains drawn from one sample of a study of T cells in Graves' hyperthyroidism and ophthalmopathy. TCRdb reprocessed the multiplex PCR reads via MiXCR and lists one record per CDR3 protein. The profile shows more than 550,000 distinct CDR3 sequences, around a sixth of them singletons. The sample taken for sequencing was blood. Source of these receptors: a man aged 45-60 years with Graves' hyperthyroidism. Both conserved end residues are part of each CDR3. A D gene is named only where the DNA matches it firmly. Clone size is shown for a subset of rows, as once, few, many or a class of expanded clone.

CDR3aa: CASSQRSGVEGYTF
CDR3nt: TGTGCCAGCAGCCAACGTTCGGGCGTAGAAGGCTACACCTTC
v_gene: TRBV3-1
d_gene: -
abundance: many
j_gene: TRBJ1-2

CDR3aa: CASSMARLAGSTDTQYF
CDR3nt: TGTGCCAGTAGTATGGCCCGGCTAGCGGGGAGCACAGATACGCAGTATTTT
v_gene: TRBV19
d_gene: TRBD2
abundance: -
j_gene: TRBJ2-3

CDR3aa: CASSFDIEETQYF
CDR3nt: TGTGCCAGCAGTTTCGACATAGAAGAGACCCAGTACTTC
v_gene: TRBV2
d_gene: -
abundance: many
j_gene: TRBJ2-5

CDR3aa: CATSRVDPYEQYF
CDR3nt: TGTGCCACCAGCAGAGTAGACCCCTACGAGCAGTACTTC
v_gene: TRBV15
d_gene: -
abundance: few
j_gene: TRBJ2-7

CDR3aa: CAIPTGESDGYTF
CDR3nt: TGTGCCATACCGACAGGGGAGTCAGATGGCTACACCTTC
v_gene: TRBV10-3
d_gene: TRBD1
abundance: -
j_gene: TRBJ1-2

CDR3aa: CASIPQGRNTIYF
CDR3nt: TGTGCCAGCATCCCACAGGGGAGAAACACCATATATTTT
v_gene: TRBV27
d_gene: TRBD1
abundance: few
j_gene: TRBJ1-3

CDR3aa: CASSKDGTDTQYF
CDR3nt: TGTGCCAGCAGCAAAGACGGCACAGATACGCAGTATTTT
v_gene: TRBV7-9
d_gene: -
abundance: many
j_gene: TRBJ2-3

CDR3aa: CASSLSGGFGETQYF
CDR3nt: TGTGCCAGCAGCCTGTCGGGGGGGTTCGGAGAGACCCAGTACTTC
v_gene: TRBV9
d_gene: TRBD2
abundance: -
j_gene: TRBJ2-5

CDR3aa: CASSPAGPDDYEQYF
CDR3nt: TGTGCCAGCAGCCCCGCCGGGCCCGATGACTACGAGCAGTACTTC
v_gene: TRBV28
d_gene: -
abundance: few
j_gene: TRBJ2-7

CDR3aa: CASSPTDSYEQYF
CDR3nt: TGTGCCAGCAGTCCGACGGACTCCTACGAGCAGTACTTC
v_gene: TRBV28
d_gene: -
abundance: -
j_gene: TRBJ2-7

CDR3aa: CASSIASGSPYNEQFF
CDR3nt: TGTGCCAGTAGTATTGCTAGCGGGAGCCCCTACAATGAGCAGTTCTTC
v_gene: TRBV19
d_gene: TRBD2
abundance: -
j_gene: TRBJ2-1

CDR3aa: CASSLATADQIYYEQYF
CDR3nt: TGTGCCAGCAGCTTAGCAACCGCAGATCAGATTTACTACGAGCAGTACTTC
v_gene: TRBV7-9
d_gene: -
abundance: few
j_gene: TRBJ2-7

CDR3aa: CASSEGRADTQYF
CDR3nt: TGTGCCAGCAGTGAAGGGAGGGCAGATACGCAGTATTTT
v_gene: TRBV2
d_gene: -
abundance: many
j_gene: TRBJ2-3

CDR3aa: CASRDSYSGGNQPQHF
CDR3nt: TGTGCCAGCCGGGACAGCTACTCGGGGGGCAATCAGCCCCAGCATTTT
v_gene: TRBV19
d_gene: TRBD1
abundance: many
j_gene: TRBJ1-5

CDR3aa: CASSLSILAGTYEQYF
CDR3nt: TGTGCCAGCAGCCTCTCAATCCTAGCGGGTACCTACGAGCAGTACTTC
v_gene: TRBV3-1
d_gene: TRBD2
abundance: -
j_gene: TRBJ2-7

CDR3aa: CASSAGLADGDEQFF
CDR3nt: TGTGCCAGCAGCGCGGGACTAGCTGATGGGGATGAGCAGTTCTTC
v_gene: TRBV5-4
d_gene: TRBD2
abundance: -
j_gene: TRBJ2-1

CDR3aa: CASSREKLFF
CDR3nt: TGTGCCAGTAGTAGGGAAAAACTGTTTTTT
v_gene: TRBV19
d_gene: -
abundance: -
j_gene: TRBJ1-4

CDR3aa: CASSPEGGGNTIYF
CDR3nt: TGTGCCAGCAGTCCGGAGGGGGGTGGAAACACCATATATTTT
v_gene: TRBV28
d_gene: -
abundance: -
j_gene: TRBJ1-3

CDR3aa: CASSLAPGSNTGELFF
CDR3nt: TGTGCCAGCAGCTTAGCCCCGGGTTCAAACACCGGGGAGCTGTTTTTT
v_gene: TRBV7-9
d_gene: -
abundance: -
j_gene: TRBJ2-2

CDR3aa: CASSLVGGPRETQYF
CDR3nt: TGCGCCAGCAGCTTGGTAGGGGGTCCACGGGAGACCCAGTACTTC
v_gene: TRBV5-1
d_gene: -
abundance: -
j_gene: TRBJ2-5

CDR3aa: CASSFLGPTEAFF
CDR3nt: TGTGCCAGCAGTTTCTTGGGGCCCACTGAAGCTTTCTTT
v_gene: TRBV28
d_gene: -
abundance: -
j_gene: TRBJ1-1

CDR3aa: CASSSYKLTGAPYNEQFF
CDR3nt: TGTGCCAGCAGTTCGTACAAGTTGACAGGGGCACCCTACAATGAGCAGTTCTTC
v_gene: TRBV28
d_gene: TRBD1
abundance: many
j_gene: TRBJ2-1

CDR3aa: CAISEGGRTFSYNEQFF
CDR3nt: TGTGCCATCAGTGAAGGTGGGCGGACTTTCTCCTACAATGAGCAGTTCTTC
v_gene: TRBV10-3
d_gene: -
abundance: many
j_gene: TRBJ2-1

CDR3aa: CASSMRRGNRGVLFF
CDR3nt: TGTGCCAGTAGTATGAGGAGGGGTAACCGAGGTGTGCTGTTTTTT
v_gene: TRBV19
d_gene: -
abundance: -
j_gene: TRBJ2-2

CDR3aa: CASSYIRGRNTEAFF
CDR3nt: TGTGCCAGCAGTTACATCAGGGGGAGGAACACTGAAGCTTTCTTT
v_gene: TRBV6-2/TRBV6-3
d_gene: TRBD1
abundance: few
j_gene: TRBJ1-1

CDR3aa: CASSVGGGMYEQYF
CDR3nt: TGTGCCAGCAGCGTAGGAGGGGGCATGTACGAGCAGTACTTC
v_gene: TRBV9
d_gene: TRBD1
abundance: -
j_gene: TRBJ2-7

CDR3aa: CAGSSPWDPKNIQYF
CDR3nt: TGTGCCGGCAGTTCTCCTTGGGACCCCAAAAACATTCAGTACTTC
v_gene: TRBV28
d_gene: -
abundance: -
j_gene: TRBJ2-4

CDR3aa: CASTSGSTDTQYF
CDR3nt: TGTGCCAGTACTAGCGGGAGCACAGATACGCAGTATTTT
v_gene: TRBV7-2
d_gene: TRBD2
abundance: many
j_gene: TRBJ2-3

CDR3aa: CASRPRIDSTGELFF
CDR3nt: TGTGCCAGCAGGCCCAGGATCGATTCTACCGGGGAGCTGTTTTTT
v_gene: TRBV2
d_gene: -
abundance: many
j_gene: TRBJ2-2

CDR3aa: CAIKLAGEYEQYF
CDR3nt: TGTGCCATCAAGCTAGCGGGAGAATACGAGCAGTACTTC
v_gene: TRBV10-3
d_gene: TRBD2
abundance: -
j_gene: TRBJ2-7

CDR3aa: CASSLGGGSGELFF
CDR3nt: TGTGCCAGCAGTTTAGGGGGTGGGAGCGGGGAGCTGTTTTTT
v_gene: TRBV12-3/TRBV12-4
d_gene: -
abundance: many
j_gene: TRBJ2-2

CDR3aa: CASRGGTGGNEQFF
CDR3nt: TGCGCCAGCCGAGGGGGGACAGGGGGCAATGAGCAGTTCTTC
v_gene: TRBV4-3
d_gene: TRBD1
abundance: -
j_gene: TRBJ2-1

CDR3aa: CASSEDVPYSNQPQHF
CDR3nt: TGTGCCAGCAGCGAAGACGTTCCTTATAGCAATCAGCCCCAGCATTTT
v_gene: TRBV12-3/TRBV12-4
d_gene: -
abundance: many
j_gene: TRBJ1-5

CDR3aa: CASNEGRATNEKLFF
CDR3nt: TGCGCCAGCAACGAGGGAAGAGCAACTAATGAAAAACTGTTTTTT
v_gene: TRBV5-1
d_gene: -
abundance: -
j_gene: TRBJ1-4

CDR3aa: CAWNKKGNTGGLFF
CDR3nt: TGTGCCTGGAATAAGAAGGGGAACACCGGGGGGCTGTTTTTT
v_gene: TRBV30
d_gene: -
abundance: few
j_gene: TRBJ2-2

CDR3aa: CASSRRYEGDNQPQHF
CDR3nt: TGTGCCAGCAGCCGCCGTTATGAGGGCGACAATCAGCCCCAGCATTTT
v_gene: TRBV6-1
d_gene: -
abundance: few
j_gene: TRBJ1-5

CDR3aa: CASSLGGTVLTF
CDR3nt: TGTGCCAGCAGCTTAGGTGGGACCGTTCTAACCTTC
v_gene: TRBV7-8
d_gene: -
abundance: few
j_gene: TRBJ1-2

CDR3aa: CASSLGSNEQFF
CDR3nt: TGTGCCAGCAGCTTAGGGAGCAATGAGCAGTTCTTC
v_gene: TRBV11-2
d_gene: -
abundance: many
j_gene: TRBJ2-1

CDR3aa: CASSQTGGPEAFF
CDR3nt: TGTGCCAGCAGCCAAACAGGTGGGCCTGAAGCTTTCTTT
v_gene: TRBV3-1
d_gene: -
abundance: few
j_gene: TRBJ1-1

CDR3aa: CASSSFHRTSGRETQYF
CDR3nt: TGTGCCAGCAGTTCTTTCCATCGGACTAGCGGGAGGGAGACCCAGTACTTC
v_gene: TRBV28
d_gene: TRBD2
abundance: -
j_gene: TRBJ2-5